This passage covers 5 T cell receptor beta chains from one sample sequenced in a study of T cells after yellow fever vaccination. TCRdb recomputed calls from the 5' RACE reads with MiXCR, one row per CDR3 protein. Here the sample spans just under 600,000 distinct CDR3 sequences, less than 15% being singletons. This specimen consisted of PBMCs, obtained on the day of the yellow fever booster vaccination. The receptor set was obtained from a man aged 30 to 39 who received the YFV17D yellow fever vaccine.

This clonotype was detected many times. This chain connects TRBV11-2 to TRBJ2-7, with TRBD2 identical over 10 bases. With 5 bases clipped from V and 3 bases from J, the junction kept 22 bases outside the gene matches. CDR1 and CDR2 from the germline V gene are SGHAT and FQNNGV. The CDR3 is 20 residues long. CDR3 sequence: CASSTSRSNILAGVGYEQYF. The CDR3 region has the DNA TGTGCCAGCAGCACAAGCCGATCCAATATCCTAGCGGGAGTGGGCTACGAGCAGTACTTC. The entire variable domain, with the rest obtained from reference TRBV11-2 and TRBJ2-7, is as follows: EAGVAQSPRYKIIEKRQSVAFWCNPISGHATLYWYQQILGQGPKLLIQFQNNGVVDDSQLPKDRFSAERLKGVDSTLKIQPAKLEDSAVYLCASSTSRSNILAGVGYEQYFGPGTRLTVT.

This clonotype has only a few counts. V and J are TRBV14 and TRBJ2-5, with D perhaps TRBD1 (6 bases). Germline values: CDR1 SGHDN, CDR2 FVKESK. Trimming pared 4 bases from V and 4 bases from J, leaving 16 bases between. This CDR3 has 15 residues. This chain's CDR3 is CASSLRTLGGETQYF. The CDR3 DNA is TGTGCCAGCAGCCTACGGACGCTAGGGGGAGAGACCCAGTACTTC.

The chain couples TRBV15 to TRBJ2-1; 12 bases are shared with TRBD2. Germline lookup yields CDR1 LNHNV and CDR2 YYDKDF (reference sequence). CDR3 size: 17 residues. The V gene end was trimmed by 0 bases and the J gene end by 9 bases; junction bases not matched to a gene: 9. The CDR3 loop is CATSRDMTSGSVGEQFF. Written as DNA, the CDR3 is TGTGCCACCAGCAGAGATATGACTAGCGGGAGTGTGGGTGAGCAGTTCTTC.

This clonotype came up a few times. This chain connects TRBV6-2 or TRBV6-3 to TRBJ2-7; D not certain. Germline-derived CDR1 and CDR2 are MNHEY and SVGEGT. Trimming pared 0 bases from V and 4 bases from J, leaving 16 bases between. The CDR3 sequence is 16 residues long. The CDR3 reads CASSYSTSSTPYEQYF. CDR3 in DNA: TGTGCCAGCAGTTACTCGACAAGCAGCACACCTTACGAGCAGTACTTC.

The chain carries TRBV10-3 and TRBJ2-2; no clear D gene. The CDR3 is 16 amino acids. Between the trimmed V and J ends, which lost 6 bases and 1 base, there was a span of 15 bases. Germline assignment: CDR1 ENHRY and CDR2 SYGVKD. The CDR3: CAISDLESQNTGELFF. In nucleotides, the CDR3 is TGTGCCATCAGCGACCTGGAGTCCCAGAACACCGGGGAGCTGTTTTTT.